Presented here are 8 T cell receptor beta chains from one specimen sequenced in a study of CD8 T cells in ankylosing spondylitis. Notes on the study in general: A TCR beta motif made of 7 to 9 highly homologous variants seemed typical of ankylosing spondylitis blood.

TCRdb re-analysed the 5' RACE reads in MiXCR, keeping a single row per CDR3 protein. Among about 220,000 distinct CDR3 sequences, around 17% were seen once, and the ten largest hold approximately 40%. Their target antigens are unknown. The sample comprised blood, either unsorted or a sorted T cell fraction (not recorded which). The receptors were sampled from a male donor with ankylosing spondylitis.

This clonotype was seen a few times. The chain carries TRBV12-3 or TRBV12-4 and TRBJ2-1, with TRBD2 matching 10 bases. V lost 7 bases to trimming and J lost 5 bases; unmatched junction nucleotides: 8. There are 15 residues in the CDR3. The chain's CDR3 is CASTRLAGHDNEQFF. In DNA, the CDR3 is TGTGCCAGCACCCGACTAGCGGGCCATGACAATGAGCAGTTCTTC.

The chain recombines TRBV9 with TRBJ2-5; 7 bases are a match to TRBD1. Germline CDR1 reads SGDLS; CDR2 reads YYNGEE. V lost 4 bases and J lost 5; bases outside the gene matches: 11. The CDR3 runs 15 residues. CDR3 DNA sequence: TGTGCCAGCAGCTCCTACAGGGGCCCTAGCGAGACCCAGTACTTC. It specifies CASSSYRGPSETQYF.

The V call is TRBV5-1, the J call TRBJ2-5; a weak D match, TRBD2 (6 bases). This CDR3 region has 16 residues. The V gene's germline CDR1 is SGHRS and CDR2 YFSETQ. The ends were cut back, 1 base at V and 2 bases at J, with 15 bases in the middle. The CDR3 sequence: CASSLILAKAQETQYF. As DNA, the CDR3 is TGCGCCAGCAGCTTGATTCTAGCGAAAGCACAAGAGACCCAGTACTTC.

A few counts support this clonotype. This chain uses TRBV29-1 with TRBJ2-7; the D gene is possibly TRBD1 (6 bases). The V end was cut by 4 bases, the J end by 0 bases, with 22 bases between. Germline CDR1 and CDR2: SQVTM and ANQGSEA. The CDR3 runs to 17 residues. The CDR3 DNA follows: TGCAGCGTTGGGCCCCGACCCTCGACAGGTATCTCCTACGAGCAGTACTTC. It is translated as CSVGPRPSTGISYEQYF.

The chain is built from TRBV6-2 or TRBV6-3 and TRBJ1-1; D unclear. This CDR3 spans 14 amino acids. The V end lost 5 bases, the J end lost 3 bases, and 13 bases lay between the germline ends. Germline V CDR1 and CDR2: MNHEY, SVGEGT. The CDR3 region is CASSGSWVDTEAFF. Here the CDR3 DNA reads TGTGCCAGCAGTGGTTCCTGGGTGGACACTGAAGCTTTCTTT.

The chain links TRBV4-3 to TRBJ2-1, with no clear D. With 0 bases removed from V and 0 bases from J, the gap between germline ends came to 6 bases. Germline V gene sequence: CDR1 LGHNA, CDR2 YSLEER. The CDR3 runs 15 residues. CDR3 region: CASSQDAGSYNEQFF. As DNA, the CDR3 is TGCGCCAGCAGCCAAGATGCAGGCTCCTACAATGAGCAGTTCTTC.

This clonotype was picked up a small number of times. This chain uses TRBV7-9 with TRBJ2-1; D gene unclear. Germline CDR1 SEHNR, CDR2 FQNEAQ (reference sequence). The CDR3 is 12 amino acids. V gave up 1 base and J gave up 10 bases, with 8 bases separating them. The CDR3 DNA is TGTGCCAGCAGCTTAGAATTCCAGGAGCAGTTCTTC. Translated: CASSLEFQEQFF. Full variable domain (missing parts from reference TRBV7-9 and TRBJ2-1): DTGVSQNPRHKITKRGQNVTFRCDPISEHNRLYWYRQTLGQGPEFLTYFQNEAQLEKSRLLSDRFSAERPKGSFSTLEIQRTEQGDSAMYLCASSLEFQEQFFGPGTRLTVL.

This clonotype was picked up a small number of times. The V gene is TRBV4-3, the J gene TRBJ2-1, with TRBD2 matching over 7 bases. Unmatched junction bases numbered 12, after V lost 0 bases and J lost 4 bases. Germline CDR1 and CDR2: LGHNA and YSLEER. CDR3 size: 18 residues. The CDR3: CASSQDIVGGRSYNEQFF. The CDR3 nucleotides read TGCGCCAGCAGCCAAGATATTGTCGGCGGGAGATCTTACAATGAGCAGTTCTTC.